The 16 T cell receptor beta chains listed next were all sequenced from one sample in a study of Graves' ophthalmopathy and Graves' hyperthyroidism. As the template, RNA transcripts were used to amplify TCR beta CDR3 regions. RT-PCR in the first round used HTBI primers; a second-round multiplex PCR followed. Via MiXCR, TCRdb re-called the multiplex PCR reads, giving one row per CDR3 protein. The sample lists around 1.1 million distinct CDR3 sequences, 35% to 45% occurring once. The sequenced sample was peripheral blood or thyroid tissue (not recorded which). The receptors stem from an adult man with Graves' hyperthyroidism.

The chain uses TRBV15 and TRBJ1-2, with 7 bases lining up with TRBD1. J lost 4 bases, V lost 0 bases, and 11 bases had no gene match. The length of the CDR3 is 17 residues. CDR1 is LNHNV, CDR2 YYDKDF, per germline (reference sequence). The CDR3 reads CATSRDGQQGSGYGYTF. The DNA of the CDR3 is TGTGCCACCAGCAGAGACGGCCAACAGGGGTCTGGCTATGGCTACACCTTC. Complete variable domain (other parts from reference TRBV15 and TRBJ1-2): DAMVIQNPRYQVTQFGKPVTLSCSQTLNHNVMYWYQQKSSQAPKLLFHYYDKDFNNEADTPDNFQSRRPNTSFCFLDIRSPGLGDTAMYLCATSRDGQQGSGYGYTFGSGTRLTVV.

This clonotype was observed a handful of times. Sequence at one end of the junction differs from germline and may be a read error. The V call is TRBV18, the J call TRBJ1-2, with 7 positions matching TRBD1. Germline CDR1 and CDR2: KGHSH and LQKENI. CDR3 size: 13 residues. The CDR3 DNA reads as TGTGCCAGCTCGCGCTCCGGGACAGATCCTCTAGCCTTC. This codes for CASSRSGTDPLAF.

This chain uses TRBV4-1 with TRBJ1-1; D possibly corresponds to TRBD1 (5 bases). The CDR3 has 15 amino acids. In germline, CDR1 is MGHRA, CDR2 YSYEKL. V lost 5 bases, J lost 2 bases, and 15 bases lay in between. The DNA of the CDR3 is TGCGCCAGCAGCTTACCAGGGAGCCCCAACACTGAAGCTTTCTTT. Translation gives CASSLPGSPNTEAFF.

In the case of this clonotype: This sequence may be a read error, since a much larger clone differs from it by one base. V gene TRBV7-6 combines with J gene TRBJ2-5; 9 bases are a match to TRBD1. This CDR3 has 15 amino acids. The germline V gene encodes CDR1 SGHVS and CDR2 FNYEAQ. The CDR3 protein is CASSGGTGRSETRYF. The CDR3 DNA is TGTGCCAGCAGCGGAGGGACAGGGCGGAGCGAGACCCGGTACTTC.

The rearrangement uses TRBV14 and TRBJ1-2; no clear D gene. Between the trimmed V and J ends, which lost 0 bases and 0 bases, there was a span of 8 bases. Germline loops: CDR1 SGHDN, CDR2 FVKESK. The CDR3 is 15 residues long. The CDR3 is CASSQETPSNYGYTF. The CDR3, as DNA: TGTGCCAGCAGCCAAGAGACGCCATCTAACTATGGCTACACCTTC. Together with reference TRBV14 and TRBJ1-2, the CDR3 gives the full variable domain: EAGVTQFPSHSVIEKGQTVTLRCDPISGHDNLYWYRRVMGKEIKFLLHFVKESKQDESGMPNNRFLAERTGGTYSTLKVQPAELEDSGVYFCASSQETPSNYGYTFGSGTRLTVV.

In regard to this clonotype: This may stem from a read error, because a much larger clone lies one nucleotide away. The conserved final phenylalanine or tryptophan is absent from the CDR3, which likely points to a read error. The chain is built from TRBV7-3 and TRBJ2-7, with D possibly being TRBD1 (5 bases). The germline gives CDR1 SGHTA, CDR2 FQGTGA. The CDR3 runs 13 residues. The V end lost 1 base, the J end lost 3 bases, and 7 bases lay between the germline ends. CDR3 sequence reads: CASSLNQGYEQYL. The DNA of the CDR3 is TGTGCCAGCAGCTTAAATCAGGGCTACGAGCAGTACCTC.

This clonotype was seen a handful of times. CDR3 nucleotide sequence: TGTGCCAGCAGCTTAGCGGGAGGGAGAGATACGCAGTATTTT. Encoded protein: CASSLAGGRDTQYF. The V and J genes are TRBV7-2 and TRBJ2-3, with 7 bases lining up with TRBD2. J lost 5 bases, V lost 0 bases, and 2 bases had no gene match. The germline V gene encodes CDR1 SGHTA and CDR2 FQGNSA. The CDR3 runs 14 residues.

The chain joins TRBV5-1 to TRBJ1-6, with D maybe TRBD1 (5 bases). Germline V lookup: CDR1 SGHRS, CDR2 YFSETQ. The CDR3 contains 14 residues. The ends were cut back, 8 bases at V and 7 bases at J, with 16 bases in the middle. For the CDR3, the DNA is TGCGCCAGACCGGGCGGGGGAGGCAATTCACCCCTCCACTTT. It specifies CARPGGGGNSPLHF.

At least ten counts were recorded for this clonotype. The chain recombines TRBV9 with TRBJ1-1; D gene ambiguous. CDR3 length equals 13 residues. Trimming shortened V by 3 bases and J by 4 bases, and 10 bases separated the two germline ends. Germline CDR1 is SGDLS and CDR2 is YYNGEE. For the CDR3, the DNA is TGTGCCAGCAGCGGTGGATTAGGCACTGAAGCTTTCTTT. Its translation: CASSGGLGTEAFF.

This clonotype occurred many times. DNA for the CDR3: TGTGCCAGCAGCTTAGCAGGGTTGATAAAGACCCAGTACTTC. It yields the protein CASSLAGLIKTQYF. The genes are TRBV11-2 and TRBJ2-5; TRBD1 might be the D (5 bases). Trimming shortened V by 1 base and J by 6 bases, and 12 bases separated the two germline ends. Per the germline V gene, CDR1 is SGHAT and CDR2 is FQNNGV. The CDR3 spans 14 residues.

This clonotype has a handful of counts. Germline is not matched at one junction end, which may reflect a read error. The rearrangement uses TRBV12-3 or TRBV12-4 and TRBJ1-2; TRBD1 aligns across 10 bases. The CDR3 covers 17 residues. CDR3 sequence: CASSLAGQGITSYGYTF. The CDR3 DNA is TGTGCCAGCAGCTTAGCGGGACAGGGGATAACAAGCTATGGCTACACCTTC.

This clonotype was found many times. The chain recombines TRBV7-9 with TRBJ2-5, with 11 bases aligning to TRBD2. The CDR3 totals 18 residues. With 5 bases clipped from V and 1 base from J, the junction kept 12 bases outside the gene matches. The germline V gene encodes CDR1 SEHNR and CDR2 FQNEAQ (reference sequence). The CDR3 protein is CASSGRVAGGPSQETQYF. In DNA form, the CDR3 reads TGTGCCAGCAGCGGACGGGTAGCGGGAGGGCCGAGCCAAGAGACCCAGTACTTC.

This clonotype was seen ten or more times. The V and J genes are TRBV10-3 and TRBJ2-2; D ambiguous. The CDR3 sequence is 14 residues long. V was cut by 7 bases and J by 1 base, with 10 bases left in between. From germline, CDR1 is ENHRY and CDR2 SYGVKD. The CDR3, as DNA: TGTGCCATCAACGGAGCACTGAACACCGGGGAGCTGTTTTTT. Its translation is CAINGALNTGELFF.

The rearrangement uses TRBV7-2 and TRBJ1-6, with D perhaps TRBD1 (6 bases). CDR1 and CDR2 (germline): SGHTA, FQGNSA. This CDR3 region has 15 residues. The V gene lost 4 bases and the J gene lost 8 bases, with 15 bases spanning the gap. Here the CDR3 DNA reads TGTGCCAGCAGCTCCCGACAGGCCTCCTATTCACCCCTCCACTTT. Translation gives CASSSRQASYSPLHF.

This clonotype showed up many times. The rearrangement links TRBV7-6 to TRBJ1-2, with a weak D call TRBD1 (5 bases). The germline V gene has CDR1 SGHVS and CDR2 FNYEAQ. Trimming cost V 5 bases and J 1 base, with 17 bases left between them. The CDR3 is 16 residues long. The CDR3 is CASSPTAAVLNYGYTF. DNA for the CDR3: TGTGCCAGCAGCCCGACAGCCGCGGTACTTAACTATGGCTACACCTTC. The full variable domain, rest sourced from reference TRBV7-6 and TRBJ1-2, is GAGVSQSPRYKVTKRGQDVALRCDPISGHVSLYWYRQALGQGPEFLTYFNYEAQQDKSGLPNDRFSAERPEGSISTLTIQRTEQRDSAMYRCASSPTAAVLNYGYTFGSGTRLTVV.

This clonotype was recorded many times. V gene TRBV9 combines with J gene TRBJ2-5; 10 bases fit TRBD2. The V gene end was trimmed by 0 bases and the J gene end by 5 bases; junction bases not matched to a gene: 13. The CDR3 loop spans 18 amino acids. Per germline, CDR1 SGDLS and CDR2 YYNGEE. CDR3 sequence: CASSVAPWSGRAVETQYF. The CDR3 DNA follows: TGTGCCAGCAGCGTAGCCCCCTGGAGCGGGAGGGCGGTGGAGACCCAGTACTTC.